This record covers a single TCR beta chain. Its antigen remains unknown. The data were obtained in a study of cytomegalovirus exposure and HLA in healthy donors. Primers: 60 Vbeta forward and 13 Jbeta reverse. Profiling relied on immunoSEQ multiplex PCR, and the TCRdb table lists in-frame clones only, not all of them. The sample has 150,000 or so clones; around 80% are singletons. All donors participated as healthy donors of bone marrow. Study-wide findings and caveats: Presence/absence analysis assumed near-uniform sequencing depth across donors. Later on, an analysis found that several of the most significant clusters appeared to be linked to common viral pathogens, which included parvovirus B19.

The origin of this receptor is a woman aged 40-49 years in good health and CMV-seronegative. What was sequenced was PBMCs.

The CDR3 spells CASSFRQSSYNEQFF. The CDR3 DNA reads TGTGCCAGCAGTTTCAGGCAAAGCTCCTACAATGAGCAGTTCTTC. V gene TRBV27 combines with J gene TRBJ2-1; no definite D call. The germline CDR1 and CDR2 sequences are MNHEY and SMNVEV (reference sequence). The length of the CDR3 is 15 residues. V lost 3 bases, J lost 0 bases, and 9 bases lay in between.